This TCR beta chain was observed in a study of T cell responses to AZD1222 COVID-19 vaccine. The V end lost 1 base, the J end lost 2 bases, and 8 bases lay between the germline ends. CDR3 length equals 14 residues. Germline CDR1 reads SGHTA; CDR2 reads FQGNSA. Second doses that came at about 4 or about 12 weeks were put together. Sequenced by immunoSEQ multiplex PCR; TCRdb stores in-frame clones only, minus some. Of 120,000 to 150,000 clones in the sample, approximately 90% were seen once. Study-level results: Scientists sampled the repertoires only once the peak T cell response had passed. Vaccine-associated CD4 TCRs spanned spike, dominant at 160-218 and 743-854.

The sample holds one count of this clone. Its antigen is unknown. The chain has TRBV7-2 and TRBJ1-1; D possibly corresponds to TRBD1 (5 bases). This sequence was found in an adult who received the AZD1222 COVID-19 vaccine. This material consisted of peripheral blood, taken 28 days after the second AZD1222 dose. The CDR3 region has the DNA TGTGCCAGCAGCTTAGGTGACAGCAACACTGAAGCTTTCTTT. Amino acid sequence: CASSLGDSNTEAFF. Together with reference TRBV7-2 and TRBJ1-1, the CDR3 gives the full variable domain: GAGVSQSPSNKVTEKGKDVELRCDPISGHTALYWYRQSLGQGLEFLIYFQGNSAPDKSGLPSDRFSAERTGGSVSTLTIQRTQQEDSAVYLCASSLGDSNTEAFFGQGTRLTVV.